This TCR beta chain was recorded in a study of human T cells and chemical hapten exposure. This clonotype has at least ten counts. CDR3 size: 14 residues. Germline V gene data show CDR1 as SGHDN and CDR2 as FVKESK. V was clipped by 2 bases and J by 7 bases, with 9 bases between them. Each CDR3 protein is one row after TCRdb ran MiXCR on the RACE reads. The sample consists of some 400,000 distinct CDR3 sequences, 5.1% of them appearing once. Stated time point: pre-sensitization, week 0. As for treatment: therapeutic diphenylcyclopropenone sensitization with weekly scalp DPC. The sample consisted of whole blood, taken in connection with sensitization to the hapten diphenylcyclopropenone (DPC). This receptor was identified in a woman aged 45-65 years with alopecia areata. Some clones in this sample may be carry-over from other donors' samples. This chain uses TRBV14 with TRBJ1-6; no clear D. The CDR3 nucleotides are TGTGCCAGCAGCCAATGGGGTGTAAATTCACCCCTCCACTTT. This translates into CASSQWGVNSPLHF.